This TCR beta chain came from a study of T cell responses to AZD1222 COVID-19 vaccine. Overall study results and limits: Following two doses of AZD1222, Spike-specific TCR breadth and depth rose. Repertoires in all cases were sampled only once the peak T cell response had passed. White British people made up most donors, females outnumbered males, and clonal diversity was possibly underestimated.

Notes on this clone: Its target is not known.

This CDR3 contains 16 residues. The germline gives CDR1 SGDLS, CDR2 YYNGEE. Trimming pared 3 bases from V and 1 base from J, leaving 14 bases between. The data were produced by immunoSEQ multiplex PCR, yet TCRdb's version contains in-frame clones alone and is incomplete. The data show some 140,000 clones, with approximately 87% seen just once and about 5.1% held by the top ten. J is TRBJ1-3 and V is TRBV9; D unclear. The origin of this receptor is an adult in good health. Sequences were derived from peripheral blood, sampled on day 0 of MenACWY control vaccination. The CDR3 reads CASSGDLRGSGNTIYF. The CDR3 coding sequence is TGTGCCAGCAGCGGAGATCTGAGAGGGTCTGGAAACACCATATATTTT.